This T cell receptor beta chain was documented in a study of human T cells and chemical hapten exposure. Study at large: The scalp of each patient received a weekly diphenylcyclopropenone dose for the full roughly 22-week study. Points from the study as a whole: It should be noted that donors had alopecia, so their immune response may differ from healthy people's.

Time point in this sample: patch test 2, 6 weeks after DPC sensitization. Treatment indicated: therapeutic diphenylcyclopropenone sensitization with weekly scalp DPC. The table lists this clonotype with a few counts. Antigen unknown. Trimming took 10 bases from V and 1 from J; bases not matched to a gene: 13. The CDR3 is 16 residues long. In germline, CDR1 is MNHEY, CDR2 SMNVEV (reference sequence). Authors' data handling: Sample TCR counts, which ranged from 23,224 to 690,600, had a median of 95,638. TCRdb called the RACE reads again in MiXCR, with one record for every CDR3 protein. The V and J calls reflect TCRdb's pipeline rather than the authors' work. The sample contains about 84,000 distinct CDR3 sequences, over 9.5% of which appear only once.

The rearrangement joins TRBV27 to TRBJ1-1; 9 bases align to TRBD1. The TCR sequence derives from a woman in her forties or fifties with alopecia areata. Some clones in this sample may be carry-over from other donors' samples. This specimen consisted of whole blood, obtained in connection with sensitization to the hapten diphenylcyclopropenone (DPC). The DNA for the CDR3 is TGTGCCACCCTTAAACTGACAGGGGGGAAGAACACTGAAGCTTTCTTT. Its translation: CATLKLTGGKNTEAFF.